Listed here are 20 T cell receptor beta chains from one sample, sequenced in a study of blood T cells in healthy people across ages. Using a J-beta primer mix together with a sample-barcoded 5' primer, a second PCR was run for roughly 6 to 12 cycles. TCRdb ran MiXCR on the 5' RACE reads and lists one entry per CDR3 protein. The repertoire holds 850,000 to 1,100,000 distinct CDR3 sequences, with around two fifths as singletons. The sequenced material came from blood. The receptors derive from a man younger than 35 in good health.

This clonotype has a single count. One base away lies a much larger clone, so this may be a sequencing read error. This chain joins TRBV7-8 and TRBJ1-6, with D uncertain. Looked up from germline, CDR1 is SGHVS and CDR2 is FQNEAQ. The CDR3 sequence is 12 residues long. The CDR3 here is CASSLRQTPPHF. CDR3 in DNA: TGTGCCAGCAGCTTACGTCAGACACCCCCCCACTTT.

This clonotype was counted a few times. The V and J genes are TRBV15 and TRBJ1-1, with a possible D match to TRBD1 (5 bases). Germline lookup yields CDR1 LNHNV and CDR2 YYDKDF (reference sequence). The V and J ends lost 4 bases and 0 bases respectively, with 6 bases between them. The CDR3 sequence is 13 residues long. The DNA for the CDR3 is TGTGCCACCAGCACGGGGCTGAACACTGAAGCTTTCTTT. Translation gives CATSTGLNTEAFF.

V usage is TRBV7-9 and J usage is TRBJ1-1, with D perhaps matching TRBD1 (5 bases). Germline CDR1 and CDR2: SEHNR and FQNEAQ (reference sequence). This CDR3 is 13 amino acids long. Trimming took off 4 bases at V and 5 bases at J, with 11 bases between the two ends. CDR3 region: CASSSPGRTEAFF. The CDR3 nucleotides are TGTGCCAGCAGCTCTCCAGGGCGGACTGAAGCTTTCTTT.

This clonotype was seen more than once but under ten times. The gene calls are TRBV20-1 and TRBJ2-3, with a possible D match to TRBD2 (6 bases). Between the trimmed V and J ends, which lost 0 bases and 1 base, there was a span of 11 bases. The germline V gene has CDR1 DFQATT and CDR2 SNEGSKA (reference sequence). This CDR3 is 15 amino acids long. CDR3 coding DNA: TGCAGTGCTAGAGATGGAGGGGAGGGCACAGATACGCAGTATTTT. Protein product: CSARDGGEGTDTQYF.

This clonotype appeared a few times. The chain recombines TRBV9 with TRBJ1-3, with D hard to call. CDR3 length: 15 residues. The germline V gene has CDR1 SGDLS and CDR2 YYNGEE. The V end lost 0 bases, the J end lost 8 bases, and 15 bases lay between the germline ends. CDR3 nucleotides: TGTGCCAGCAGCGTAGGACGGATCTCTCGGGACACCATATATTTT. It is translated as CASSVGRISRDTIYF. The entire variable domain, with the rest obtained from reference TRBV9 and TRBJ1-3, is as follows: DSGVTQTPKHLITATGQRVTLRCSPRSGDLSVYWYQQSLDQGLQFLIQYYNGEERAKGNILERFSAQQFPDLHSELNLSSLELGDSALYFCASSVGRISRDTIYFGEGSWLTVV.

The chain combines TRBV12-3 or TRBV12-4 with TRBJ1-4; 8 nucleotides match TRBD1. There are 16 residues in the CDR3. The trim removed 5 bases at V and 8 bases at J, leaving 13 bases unmatched. Here the CDR3 reads CASSAQGAMVSEKLFF. In DNA, the CDR3 is TGTGCCAGCAGTGCTCAGGGGGCGATGGTATCCGAAAAACTGTTTTTT.

This clonotype appeared many times. The V and J genes are TRBV12-3 or TRBV12-4 and TRBJ2-3; D not resolved. The CDR3 runs 14 residues. V lost 3 bases to trimming and J lost 0 bases, with 7 bases between them. The CDR3 spells CASSFGPSTDTQYF. The CDR3 DNA is TGTGCCAGCAGTTTTGGACCTAGCACAGATACGCAGTATTTT.

A note on this clonotype: Given a much more abundant clone one base away, this may be a read error. V is TRBV29-1 and J is TRBJ2-1, with D tentatively TRBD1 (6 bases). The DNA matches TRBJ2-7 better at its end, which makes the J call doubtful. Germline values: CDR1 SQVTM, CDR2 ANQGSEA. CDR3 size: 14 residues. The CDR3, as DNA: TGCAGCGCCACCGAGGACAGAGCCTACAATGAGCAGTACTTC. Its protein product is CSATEDRAYNEQYF.

Only a few counts were recorded for this clonotype. The J gene is TRBJ2-1, the V gene TRBV4-3; D remains unclear. The CDR3 has 15 residues. The V end was cut by 1 base, the J end by 6 bases, with 13 bases between. Germline V gene data show CDR1 as LGHNA and CDR2 as YSLEER. The CDR3: CASSQVENFGNEQFF. In DNA form, the CDR3 reads TGCGCCAGCAGCCAAGTTGAGAACTTCGGCAATGAGCAGTTCTTC.

This clonotype showed up many times. The genes are TRBV12-3 or TRBV12-4 and TRBJ2-7, with D possibly being TRBD1 (6 bases). This CDR3 has 13 residues. Deletions cut 6 bases from V and 2 bases from J, with 11 bases between. The CDR3 protein is CASSLQGTYEQYF. CDR3 sequence (DNA): TGTGCCAGCAGCTTACAGGGTACCTACGAGCAGTACTTC.

This clonotype was picked up a small number of times. This chain uses TRBV20-1 with TRBJ2-4; the D gene is possibly TRBD2 (6 bases). Germline V gives CDR1 DFQATT, CDR2 SNEGSKA (reference sequence). The CDR3 runs 15 residues. Trimming removed 5 bases from V and 0 bases from J, with 14 bases in between. Written as DNA, the CDR3 is TGCAGTGCTGGCCGCGCGGGGACAGCCAAAAACATTCAGTACTTC. Amino acid sequence: CSAGRAGTAKNIQYF.

This clonotype has a handful of counts. V is TRBV27 and J is TRBJ2-7, with D hard to call. Trimming removed 8 bases from V and 4 bases from J, with 15 bases in between. This CDR3 has 13 amino acids. CDR1 is MNHEY and CDR2 is SMNVEV in the germline V gene (reference sequence). The CDR3 DNA follows: TGTGCCAGCTGGACGGCTAACCTTTACGAGCAGTACTTC. Translation: CASWTANLYEQYF.

This clonotype was observed a handful of times. V and J are TRBV24-1 and TRBJ2-1; 7 bases agree with TRBD2. The CDR3 is 13 residues long. Germline V CDR1 and CDR2: KGHDR, SFDVKD. The V gene end was trimmed by 5 bases and the J gene end by 5 bases; junction bases not matched to a gene: 2. The CDR3 DNA is TGTGCCACCAGTGGGGGGGGACACAATGAGCAGTTCTTC. It specifies CATSGGGHNEQFF.

This clonotype showed up many times. This chain links TRBV5-1 with TRBJ1-5; 10 bases are shared with TRBD1. Germline values: CDR1 SGHRS, CDR2 YFSETQ. The CDR3 has 16 amino acids. The junction had 2 bases not matched to a gene; V was cut back by 0 bases and J by 2 bases. CDR3 nucleotides: TGCGCCAGCAGCTTGGGGACAGGGGGAGGCAATCAGCCCCAGCATTTT. Translation gives CASSLGTGGGNQPQHF.

This chain uses TRBV12-3 or TRBV12-4 with TRBJ1-4; D remains ambiguous. Trimming shortened V by 5 bases and J by 14 bases, and 12 bases separated the two germline ends. The length of the CDR3 is 11 residues. CDR3 in amino acids: CASSLNKDLFF. In DNA, the CDR3 is TGTGCCAGCAGTCTAAACAAGGACCTGTTTTTT.

The chain recombines TRBV28 with TRBJ1-5, with TRBD1 matching over 7 bases. Per the germline V gene, CDR1 is MDHEN and CDR2 is SYDVKM. The junction had 17 bases not matched to a gene; V was cut back by 6 bases and J by 9 bases. This CDR3 contains 16 residues. The CDR3 loop is CASSLLGQRLLGPQHF. CDR3 in DNA: TGTGCCAGCAGCCTCTTGGGACAGAGACTCCTAGGGCCCCAGCATTTT.

A note on this clonotype: A read error may produce the germline difference seen at one junction end. V gene TRBV7-2 combines with J gene TRBJ1-2; the D gene is possibly TRBD1 (6 bases). The CDR3 is 15 residues long. From germline, CDR1 is SGHTA and CDR2 FQGNSA. The CDR3 protein is CVSSPDRLGLYGYTF. The CDR3 coding sequence is TGTGTCAGCAGCCCAGACAGGCTCGGACTCTATGGCTACACCTTC.

J is TRBJ1-6 and V is TRBV6-5; 9 nucleotides align to TRBD1. Per the germline V gene, CDR1 is MNHEY and CDR2 is SVGAGI. The CDR3 contains 14 residues. Germline trimming cut 6 bases from V and 10 bases from J; bases unmatched to any gene: 7. The CDR3 DNA reads as TGTGCCAGCAGAAACGGACAGGGGCGATCACCCCTCCACTTT. It yields the protein CASRNGQGRSPLHF.

The chain employs TRBV20-1 and TRBJ2-1; TRBD2 is a possible D gene (5 bases). The DNA end is a closer match to TRBJ2-7, so the J assignment may be wrong. This CDR3 is 13 amino acids long. Germline V gene lookup returns CDR1 DFQATT and CDR2 SNEGSKA (reference sequence). CDR3 in DNA: TGCAGTGCTAGAGTGGGAGCCCCCAATGAGCAGTACTTC. It encodes CSARVGAPNEQYF.

J is TRBJ2-5 and V is TRBV12-3 or TRBV12-4; D not resolved. This CDR3 region has 14 residues. The germline V and J ends were trimmed by 1 base and 11 bases, with 17 bases remaining between them. The CDR3 DNA is TGTGCCAGCAGTTTAGGTGGGGAATCCAATGAGCAGTACTTC. Translation: CASSLGGESNEQYF.